A single sample is the source of the 13 T cell receptor beta chains below, sequenced in a study of T cells in tuberculosis. The repertoire was sequenced with immunoSEQ multiplex PCR; TCRdb's copy has only in-frame clones and lacks some. The sample yields 25,000 to 35,000 clones, less than 97% seen once. The sequenced material came from PBMCs. Source of these receptors: a donor aged 5-35 years with latent tuberculosis or without tuberculosis infection.

This clone appeared once. The chain joins TRBV7-9 to TRBJ2-7; D remains ambiguous. Trimming removed 4 bases from V and 3 bases from J, with 7 bases in between. Per germline, CDR1 SEHNR and CDR2 FQNEAQ (reference sequence). This CDR3 has 12 residues. CDR3 region: CASSSLLYEQYF. CDR3 nucleotide sequence: TGTGCCAGCAGCTCGCTACTCTACGAGCAGTACTTC.

V gene TRBV5-4 combines with J gene TRBJ1-3; D is possibly TRBD1 (5 bases). The CDR3 contains 16 residues. Germline V CDR1 and CDR2: SGHNT, YYREEE (reference sequence). Trimming took 1 base from V and 4 from J, leaving 15 bases between them. The CDR3 protein is CASSLRGIRGGNTIYF. The DNA for the CDR3 is TGTGCCAGCAGCTTGAGGGGAATCCGGGGGGGAAACACCATATATTTT.

This chain uses TRBV9 with TRBJ2-1; TRBD2 matches at 8 bases. V was pared by 4 bases and J by 0 bases, with 0 bases of the junction left unmatched. The CDR3 is made up of 14 amino acids. Germline assignment: CDR1 SGDLS and CDR2 YYNGEE. CDR3 loop: CASSTSGSYNEQFF. CDR3 bases: TGTGCCAGCAGCACTAGCGGCTCCTACAATGAGCAGTTCTTC.

The rearrangement joins TRBV9 to TRBJ2-7; TRBD1 agrees at 8 bases. CDR1 is SGDLS and CDR2 is YYNGEE in the germline V gene. The CDR3 runs 16 residues. Trimming at V came to 4 bases and at J to 1 base, leaving 10 bases not matched to a gene. CDR3 DNA sequence: TGTGCCAGCAGCCCGCGTGGGACAGGCTTTTCCTACGAGCAGTACTTC. Residues: CASSPRGTGFSYEQYF.

The rearrangement uses TRBV19 and TRBJ2-3, with TRBD1 as a possible D gene (5 bases). The V end was cut by 5 bases, the J end by 7 bases, with 13 bases between. The CDR3 covers 13 residues. Germline V gene sequence: CDR1 LNHDA, CDR2 SQIVND (reference sequence). This CDR3 reads CASSFGQSNTQYF. DNA for the CDR3: TGTGCCAGTAGTTTTGGACAATCGAATACGCAGTATTTT.

The gene calls are TRBV7-2 and TRBJ2-7; 8 nucleotides agree with TRBD1. The V gene's germline CDR1 is SGHTA and CDR2 FQGNSA. Losses at the gene ends were 3 bases for V and 3 bases for J; bases not matched to a gene: 4. The CDR3 has 14 residues. The CDR3 spells CASSFDRGLYEQYF. As DNA, the CDR3 is TGTGCCAGCAGCTTCGACAGGGGTCTCTACGAGCAGTACTTC.

The V gene is TRBV29-1, the J gene TRBJ1-2; the D gene is possibly TRBD1 (6 bases). In germline, CDR1 is SQVTM, CDR2 ANQGSEA. V was shortened by 1 base and J by 4 bases, with 13 bases between the two germline ends. The CDR3 length is 14 residues. The CDR3 loop reads CSVEGAGVIYGYTF. The CDR3 DNA is TGCAGCGTTGAAGGGGCAGGGGTAATCTATGGCTACACCTTC.

The chain joins TRBV10-3 to TRBJ1-1, with D perhaps TRBD1 (5 bases). The germline gives CDR1 ENHRY, CDR2 SYGVKD. The V end lost 0 bases, the J end lost 7 bases, and 15 bases lay between the germline ends. The CDR3 runs to 15 residues. CDR3 nucleotides: TGTGCCATCAGTGAGTCCGGGGCGGGGAGGAGTGAAGCTTTCTTT. Amino acids: CAISESGAGRSEAFF.

The chain has TRBV7-3 and TRBJ2-1; unclear D gene. This CDR3 contains 18 residues. V was pared by 1 base and J by 10 bases, with 26 bases between. The germline V gene has CDR1 SGHTA and CDR2 FQGTGA. The chain's CDR3 is CASSLISGTVWVHWEQFF. CDR3 nucleotide sequence: TGTGCCAGCAGCTTAATTTCGGGTACTGTTTGGGTACATTGGGAGCAGTTCTTC.

The chain recombines TRBV25-1 with TRBJ2-3; 7 bases fit TRBD1. Trimming removed 1 base from V and 1 base from J; junction bases left unmatched: 2. The germline V gene has CDR1 MGHDK and CDR2 SYGVNS. The CDR3 spans 15 residues. CDR3 sequence (DNA): TGTGCCAGCAGTGAATGGGGGACAGGCACAGATACGCAGTATTTT. It yields the protein CASSEWGTGTDTQYF.

In DNA form, the CDR3 reads TGTGCTAGTGGTTTCCCCTCCGGGACAGGGGATGGCTACACCTTC. It translates to CASGFPSGTGDGYTF. This rearrangement joins TRBV12-5 to TRBJ1-2; 10 nucleotides align to TRBD1. Germline CDR1 is LGHNT and CDR2 is FRNRAP. Unmatched junction bases numbered 7, after V lost 3 bases and J lost 6 bases. The CDR3 loop spans 15 amino acids.

The chain links TRBV10-3 to TRBJ2-1; D possibly corresponds to TRBD2 (5 bases). V lost 2 bases to trimming and J lost 3 bases, with 8 bases between them. Looked up from germline, CDR1 is ENHRY and CDR2 is SYGVKD. The length of the CDR3 is 14 residues. The CDR3, as DNA: TGTGCCATCAGTGAGGGAAGCGGCTACAATGAGCAGTTCTTC. It translates to CAISEGSGYNEQFF.

V usage is TRBV5-3 and J usage is TRBJ2-5, with D hard to call. TRBV5-3 is marked as an open reading frame, function uncertain. The CDR3 sequence is 14 residues long. V lost 5 bases and J 4 bases, leaving 15 bases between the germline ends. The CDR3 DNA sequence: TGTGCCAGAAGATTCTCCACCCCGAGAGAGACCCAGTACTTC. Amino acids: CARRFSTPRETQYF.